Following are 32 T cell receptor beta chains from one sample sequenced in a study of blood T cells in healthy people across ages. Together with a sample-barcoded 5' primer, a J-beta primer mix was included in a second PCR lasting roughly 6 to 12 cycles. TCRdb ran MiXCR on the 5' RACE reads and lists one entry per CDR3 protein. The sample lists hundreds of thousands of distinct CDR3 sequences, about 45% occurring once. The sample was blood. The receptors here all came from an elderly man in good health.

The chain joins TRBV6-2 or TRBV6-3 to TRBJ1-2; possible D gene TRBD1, 6 bases. Trimming removed 2 bases at V and 4 bases at J, with 14 bases between. The CDR3 is 15 residues long. In germline, CDR1 is MNHEY, CDR2 SVGEGT. The CDR3, as DNA: TGTGCCAGCAGTTACGGTACAGGGTGGGGCTATGGCTACACCTTC. This gives the protein CASSYGTGWGYGYTF.

The chain recombines TRBV4-3 with TRBJ2-1; D not certain. Germline V lookup: CDR1 LGHNA, CDR2 YSLEER. The V end lost 0 bases, the J end lost 4 bases, and 10 bases lay between the germline ends. The CDR3 loop spans 15 amino acids. CDR3 amino acids: CASSQEAQTYNEQFF. The CDR3 region has the DNA TGCGCCAGCAGCCAAGAAGCGCAGACATACAATGAGCAGTTCTTC.

The V gene is TRBV20-1, the J gene TRBJ2-1, with 13 bases identical to TRBD2. CDR1 is DFQATT and CDR2 is SNEGSKA in the germline V gene (reference sequence). V lost 6 bases to trimming and J lost 6 bases; unmatched junction nucleotides: 8. The CDR3 length is 15 residues. The CDR3 spells CSASTGLAGTNEQFF. CDR3 DNA sequence: TGCAGTGCATCGACGGGACTAGCGGGGACCAATGAGCAGTTCTTC.

This clonotype showed up just a few times. The rearrangement joins TRBV7-2 to TRBJ2-1; TRBD2 might be the D (6 bases). The CDR3 sequence is 15 residues long. Germline V CDR1 and CDR2: SGHTA, FQGNSA. The V and J ends lost 8 bases and 1 base respectively, with 15 bases between them. The CDR3 bases are TGTGCCAGCCGTCCCCGGGCGGGGTCCTACAATGAGCAGTTCTTC. Translating gives CASRPRAGSYNEQFF. The whole variable domain, remainder taken from reference TRBV7-2 and TRBJ2-1, is GAGVSQSPSNKVTEKGKDVELRCDPISGHTALYWYRQSLGQGLEFLIYFQGNSAPDKSGLPSDRFSAERTGGSVSTLTIQRTQQEDSAVYLCASRPRAGSYNEQFFGPGTRLTVL.

There are a few counts of this clonotype. V usage is TRBV4-3 and J usage is TRBJ1-5, with 10 bases identical to TRBD1. CDR3 length: 16 residues. Germline assignment: CDR1 LGHNA and CDR2 YSLEER. The ends lost 0 bases at V and 4 bases at J; junction bases unmatched: 3. The CDR3 nucleotides are TGCGCCAGCAGCCAAGACTCGGGACAGGGGAATCAGCCCCAGCATTTT. Residues: CASSQDSGQGNQPQHF.

The chain is built from TRBV28 and TRBJ2-3; 8 nucleotides match TRBD1. Germline values: CDR1 MDHEN, CDR2 SYDVKM. Unmatched junction bases numbered 7, after V lost 7 bases and J lost 1 base. This CDR3 spans 15 amino acids. CDR3 protein: CASTSGQGGTDTQYF. The CDR3 nucleotides read TGTGCCAGCACCTCAGGACAGGGAGGCACAGATACGCAGTATTTT. The entire variable domain, with the rest obtained from reference TRBV28 and TRBJ2-3, is as follows: DVKVTQSSRYLVKRTGEKVFLECVQDMDHENMFWYRQDPGLGLRLIYFSYDVKMKEKGDIPEGYSVSREKKERFSLILESASTNQTSMYLCASTSGQGGTDTQYFGPGTRLTVL.

V gene TRBV19 combines with J gene TRBJ2-7; 10 bases line up with TRBD1. V was pared by 5 bases and J by 3 bases, with 10 bases of the junction left unmatched. Per the germline V gene, CDR1 is LNHDA and CDR2 is SQIVND (reference sequence). The CDR3 length is 16 residues. CDR3 nucleotides: TGTGCCAGTAGTCACGCTGCGACAGGGGGCTACTACGAGCAGTACTTC. This translates into CASSHAATGGYYEQYF.

The chain is built from TRBV14 and TRBJ2-7; 11 bases are a match to TRBD1. Germline lookup yields CDR1 SGHDN and CDR2 FVKESK. The V gene end was trimmed by 1 base and the J gene end by 6 bases; junction bases not matched to a gene: 2. CDR3 length equals 14 residues. The CDR3 sequence: CASSQAGTGGEQYF. CDR3 bases: TGTGCCAGCAGCCAAGCCGGGACAGGGGGCGAGCAGTACTTC.

This chain joins TRBV7-2 and TRBJ2-4; D gene uncertain. The better agreement between TRBJ2-7 and the DNA end casts doubt on the J call. CDR3 length equals 14 residues. CDR1 and CDR2 from the germline V gene are SGHTA and FQGNSA. The CDR3 spells CASSSRAPAYEQYF. CDR3 DNA: TGTGCCAGCAGCTCCCGAGCACCTGCCTACGAGCAGTACTTC.

The J gene is TRBJ2-1, the V gene TRBV9, with D possibly being TRBD1 or TRBD2 (5 bases each). V lost 3 bases to trimming and J lost 0 bases, with 22 bases between them. The CDR3 contains 19 residues. Germline lookup yields CDR1 SGDLS and CDR2 YYNGEE. The CDR3 DNA sequence: TGTGCCAGCAGCGGGGGCGCACCAGGGACGGCCAACTCCTACAATGAGCAGTTCTTC. Protein sequence: CASSGGAPGTANSYNEQFF.

This clonotype was recorded many times. The V gene is TRBV10-3, the J gene TRBJ2-1, with 12 bases matching TRBD2. V trimming: 6 bases; J trimming: 6 bases; junction bases outside the gene matches: 3. CDR1 ENHRY and CDR2 SYGVKD come from the germline V gene. The CDR3 totals 14 residues. This CDR3 is CAIRRTSGANEQFF. The CDR3 DNA reads as TGTGCCATCAGACGGACTAGCGGGGCCAATGAGCAGTTCTTC.

This clonotype has just one count. V is TRBV6-2 or TRBV6-3 and J is TRBJ2-7, with 14 bases lining up with TRBD2. Trimming removed 10 bases from V and 6 bases from J; junction bases left unmatched: 11. The CDR3 contains 15 residues. Germline loops: CDR1 MNHEY, CDR2 SVGEGT. For the CDR3, the DNA is TGTGCCATCTACAGCGGGACTAGCGGGAGCGTCGAGCAGTACTTC. Translating it yields CAIYSGTSGSVEQYF.

The chain carries TRBV27 and TRBJ1-1; 9 positions match TRBD1. Germline trimming cut 6 bases from V and 1 base from J; bases unmatched to any gene: 9. This CDR3 is built from 16 residues. CDR1 MNHEY and CDR2 SMNVEV come from the germline V gene (reference sequence). This CDR3 is CASSPGTGRGNTEAFF. The CDR3 DNA follows: TGTGCCAGCAGCCCAGGGACAGGGAGGGGGAACACTGAAGCTTTCTTT.

The chain uses TRBV3-1 and TRBJ2-1; 13 bases are a match to TRBD2. V lost 4 bases and J lost 10; bases outside the gene matches: 7. The CDR3 runs to 15 residues. Germline V gene sequence: CDR1 LGHDT, CDR2 YNNKEL (reference sequence). The CDR3 DNA reads as TGTGCCAGCAGCCCCTGGACTAGCGGGAGTGGAGAGCAGTTCTTC. Its translation is CASSPWTSGSGEQFF.

The CDR3 bases are TGTGCCAGCAGCTTAATGGGGCGGGGGGGCTCAGATACGCAGTATTTT. Its protein product is CASSLMGRGGSDTQYF. V gene TRBV7-3 combines with J gene TRBJ2-3, with 9 bases that match TRBD2. From germline, CDR1 is SGHTA and CDR2 FQGTGA. V shed 1 base and J 4 bases; nucleotides not matched to a gene: 6. The CDR3 loop spans 16 amino acids.

This clonotype was counted only a few times. The chain combines TRBV7-2 with TRBJ2-3, with D tentatively TRBD1 (6 bases). The V and J ends lost 5 bases and 5 bases respectively, with 11 bases between them. The CDR3 is made up of 13 amino acids. The germline CDR1 and CDR2 sequences are SGHTA and FQGNSA. CDR3 coding DNA: TGTGCCAGCAGCGCAGGGGCCAGAGATACGCAGTATTTT. Its translation: CASSAGARDTQYF.

The chain carries TRBV5-1 and TRBJ1-1, with D unresolved. The V end was cut by 5 bases, the J end by 2 bases, with 19 bases between. Per the germline V gene, CDR1 is SGHRS and CDR2 is YFSETQ. This CDR3 comprises 16 residues. The CDR3 sequence: CASRTRIGLVNTEAFF. As DNA, the CDR3 is TGCGCCAGCAGGACGAGAATAGGTTTAGTCAACACTGAAGCTTTCTTT.

The chain couples TRBV10-3 to TRBJ2-5; 11 bases line up with TRBD2. Trimming cost V 4 bases and J 1 base; bases outside gene matches: 5. Germline CDR1 ENHRY, CDR2 SYGVKD. CDR3 size: 16 residues. The CDR3 DNA is TGTGCCATCAGTGCCACTAGCGGGGGTTCCCAAGAGACCCAGTACTTC. Translating it yields CAISATSGGSQETQYF.

The chain employs TRBV6-1 and TRBJ1-5, with D tentatively TRBD1 (6 bases). Germline loops: CDR1 MNHNS, CDR2 SASEGT. This CDR3 contains 14 residues. Trimming removed 1 base from V and 6 bases from J, with 10 bases in between. CDR3 sequence (DNA): TGTGCCAGCAGTGAAGAACAGGGTTTTCAGCCCCAGCATTTT. Translation gives CASSEEQGFQPQHF.

V usage is TRBV5-4 and J usage is TRBJ2-1; 11 nucleotides agree with TRBD2. The CDR3 has 13 residues. Germline trimming cut 4 bases from V and 8 bases from J; bases unmatched to any gene: 2. The germline V gene encodes CDR1 SGHNT and CDR2 YYREEE (reference sequence). CDR3 sequence reads: CASSPLAGDEQFF. The CDR3 coding sequence is TGTGCCAGCAGCCCACTAGCGGGGGATGAGCAGTTCTTC.

This clonotype has ten or more counts. The V gene is TRBV6-5, the J gene TRBJ1-4; maybe TRBD1 (6 bases). The CDR3 spans 16 residues. Germline V gene data show CDR1 as MNHEY and CDR2 as SVGAGI. Trimming removed 4 bases at V and 8 bases at J, with 20 bases between. The CDR3 loop is CASSSKGGLLREKLFF. The CDR3 coding sequence is TGTGCCAGCAGTTCCAAAGGGGGACTACTGAGGGAAAAACTGTTTTTT.

The chain employs TRBV7-9 and TRBJ1-1; D gene unclear. The ends were cut back, 4 bases at V and 4 bases at J, with 16 bases in the middle. The germline V gene encodes CDR1 SEHNR and CDR2 FQNEAQ (reference sequence). CDR3 length: 15 residues. The CDR3 spells CASSSPGYKATEAFF. For the CDR3, the DNA is TGTGCCAGCAGCTCACCGGGCTACAAGGCCACTGAAGCTTTCTTT.

This clonotype has only a few counts. The chain is built from TRBV5-5 and TRBJ1-2; no firm D call. V dropped 0 bases and J dropped 3 bases, with 12 bases sitting between them. This CDR3 is 15 amino acids long. Germline loops: CDR1 SGHKS, CDR2 YYEKEE (reference sequence). The CDR3 loop reads CASSLAFRVYYGYTF. CDR3 nucleotide sequence: TGTGCCAGCAGCTTGGCCTTTAGGGTGTACTATGGCTACACCTTC.

This chain connects TRBV6-2 or TRBV6-3 to TRBJ2-4; perhaps TRBD1 as D (6 bases). V was shortened by 5 bases and J by 4 bases, with 15 bases between the two germline ends. The CDR3 is 15 residues long. Germline assignment: CDR1 MNHEY and CDR2 SVGEGT. CDR3 sequence reads: CASSAIGTLKNIQYF. The CDR3 DNA follows: TGTGCCAGCAGTGCTATCGGGACACTGAAAAACATTCAGTACTTC.

The chain links TRBV14 to TRBJ2-1; D gene ambiguous. V lost 3 bases and J 0 bases, leaving 12 bases between the germline ends. Germline assignment: CDR1 SGHDN and CDR2 FVKESK. The CDR3 runs 16 residues. The CDR3 bases are TGTGCCAGCAGCCACCTTAAGGTTATCTCCTACAATGAGCAGTTCTTC. This gives the protein CASSHLKVISYNEQFF.

The rearrangement joins TRBV7-2 to TRBJ2-1; the D is unclear. Trimming stripped 1 base from V and 0 bases from J, with 10 bases between. The CDR3 has 16 amino acids. Per the germline V gene, CDR1 is SGHTA and CDR2 is FQGNSA. This CDR3 is CASSLDSASSYNEQFF. CDR3 bases: TGTGCCAGCAGCTTAGACTCGGCGAGCTCCTACAATGAGCAGTTCTTC.

The V call is TRBV9, the J call TRBJ2-1; D perhaps matches TRBD1 (5 bases). Trimming cost V 0 bases and J 0 bases, with 16 bases left between them. This CDR3 is 18 amino acids long. Germline V gene sequence: CDR1 SGDLS, CDR2 YYNGEE. CDR3 in amino acids: CASSVARQSTSSYNEQFF. DNA of the CDR3: TGTGCCAGCAGCGTAGCCCGACAGTCCACGAGCTCCTACAATGAGCAGTTCTTC.

This clonotype was recorded at least ten times. The rearrangement joins TRBV6-5 to TRBJ2-5, with D uncertain. From germline, CDR1 is MNHEY and CDR2 SVGAGI. V dropped 6 bases and J dropped 7 bases, with 15 bases sitting between them. CDR3 length equals 13 residues. CDR3 bases: TGTGCCAGCAGCGCTCCCGGGTTTGGGACCCAGTACTTC. It specifies CASSAPGFGTQYF.

Here the CDR3 DNA reads TGCAGCGTTGGAAGGCAGACCACTGAAGCTTTCTTT. Amino acids: CSVGRQTTEAFF. The V call is TRBV29-1, the J call TRBJ1-1; D is unresolved. The CDR3 has 12 residues. The V end was cut by 4 bases, the J end by 4 bases, with 10 bases between. CDR1 is SQVTM, CDR2 ANQGSEA, per germline.

J is TRBJ2-5 and V is TRBV25-1, with D perhaps TRBD1 (5 bases). Germline V gives CDR1 MGHDK, CDR2 SYGVNS. The CDR3 extends over 13 amino acids. The V end was cut by 2 bases, the J end by 5 bases, with 9 bases between. The CDR3 spells CASSEERGETQYF. DNA for the CDR3: TGTGCCAGCAGTGAAGAAAGGGGTGAGACCCAGTACTTC.

The V gene is TRBV7-9, the J gene TRBJ1-1; D is uncertain. This CDR3 has 13 amino acids. The ends were cut back, 7 bases at V and 1 base at J, with 10 bases in the middle. Germline V gene sequence: CDR1 SEHNR, CDR2 FQNEAQ (reference sequence). As DNA, the CDR3 is TGTGCCAGCATCAAGACGGAGAACACTGAAGCTTTCTTT. This encodes CASIKTENTEAFF.

To note about this clonotype: This clone may be a read error of a much larger clone one base away. The chain carries TRBV7-2 and TRBJ2-5; no firm D call. Germline assignment: CDR1 SGHTA and CDR2 FQGNSA. The CDR3 runs to 14 residues. V lost 1 base to trimming and J lost 11 bases, with 17 bases between them. CDR3 in DNA: TGTGCCAGCAGCTTAGTTGCTAACTACAATGAGCAGTACTTC. Residues: CASSLVANYNEQYF.